The source of this TCR beta chain is a study of control samples from healthy donors and cancer patients. The CDR3 has 15 residues. CDR1 is SGHNT and CDR2 is YYREEE in the germline V gene (reference sequence). The junction had 3 bases not matched to a gene; V was cut back by 0 bases and J by 3 bases. Measured with immunoSEQ multiplex PCR; TCRdb has only the in-frame clones, and not every one. The repertoire holds hundreds of thousands of clones, about nine tenths seen once, with around 6.4% in the top ten. The J gene is TRBJ2-5, the V gene TRBV5-4; 9 positions match TRBD2. The material sequenced was PBMCs. This TCR was sampled from a man aged 40-49 years with head and neck cancer. CDR3 nucleotides: TGTGCCAGCAGCTTGGGACCTAGCGGGGAAGAGACCCAGTACTTC. This translates into CASSLGPSGEETQYF.